Listed below are T cell receptor beta chains from one sample, sequenced in a study of prognosis after radiotherapy for stage I lung cancer. Each CDR3 protein gets one entry after TCRdb re-called the multiplex PCR reads with MiXCR. This table holds under 20,000 distinct CDR3 sequences, 44% found once. Sequenced here: PBMCs, sampled before or after stereotactic body radiation therapy (not recorded which). These receptors originate from a donor aged 50 or older with non-small cell lung cancer. Each CDR3 is given with its conserved first and last residue. D genes are given only for firm matches. Clone size, where shown, is once, few, many, or a class for clones that have expanded.

>TRBJ2-1|many|TRBV9|TRBD1
TGTGCCAGCAGCCGACAGGGTCTTGAGCAGTTCTTC
CASSRQGLEQFF
>TRBJ2-1|.|TRBV7-2|.
TGTGCCAGCGGACCTAGGGGATACAATGAGCAGTTCTTC
CASGPRGYNEQFF
>TRBJ2-5|many|TRBV20-1|.
TGCAGTGCTAGGAGATTTTACCAAGAGACCCAGTACTTC
CSARRFYQETQYF
>TRBJ2-7|.|TRBV5-1|TRBD1
TGCGCCAGCAGCTTGGGGGACAGGTCCCACGACCAGTACTTC
CASSLGDRSHDQYF
>TRBJ1-6|many|TRBV28|.
TGTGCCAGCAGTGAAAGGGACGGAGGGGATTCACCCCTCCACTTT
CASSERDGGDSPLHF
>TRBJ1-1|once|TRBV12-3/TRBV12-4|.
TGTGCCAGCATCGGCGGGGGGATGGACGCTGAAGCTTTCTTT
CASIGGGMDAEAFF
>TRBJ2-7|.|TRBV11-2|TRBD2
TGTGAAGGCACCATAACGGGGGGGGAGCAGTACTTC
CEGTITGGEQYF
>TRBJ1-5|many|TRBV5-1|.
TGCGTCAGCAGCAACGGGGGCCGCAATCAGCCCCAGCATTTT
CVSSNGGRNQPQHF
>TRBJ1-2|.|TRBV6-2/TRBV6-3|.
TGTGCCAGCATTTTACGAGGGTACCGCGATACTAGAGCTAACTATGGCTACACCTTC
CASILRGYRDTRANYGYTF
>TRBJ2-7|many|TRBV28|.
TGTGCCAGCAGCGCCAGGGGGGTGGCCACAGGGGAAACCTACGAGCAGTACTTC
CASSARGVATGETYEQYF
>TRBJ2-3|.|TRBV6-2/TRBV6-3|TRBD2
TGTGCCAGTATGGAAAAAATGCTATGGCTATCGGGAGGTTCTAGCACAGATACGCAGTATTTT
CASMEKMLWLSGGSSTDTQYF
>TRBJ2-7|.|TRBV12-3/TRBV12-4|.
TGTGCCAGCAGAGTCGAGACCTACGAGCAGTACTTC
CASRVETYEQYF
>TRBJ1-2|once|TRBV9|.
TGTGCCAGCAGCCCTAGACTGGGGGTAGATGGCTACACCTTC
CASSPRLGVDGYTF
>TRBJ2-5|.|TRBV6-1|TRBD1
TGTGCCAGCAGTCCGGGACAGGGGAGGCAAGAGACCCAGTACTTC
CASSPGQGRQETQYF